The 6 T cell receptor beta chains below all came from one sample that was sequenced in a study of PD-1 and CTLA-4 blockade in melanoma. TCRdb keeps only in-frame clones here, not all; method: immunoSEQ multiplex PCR. The sample lists approximately 33,000 clones; approximately 90% were seen once. Here the sequenced sample was CD8+ T cells from peripheral blood, taken from a patient given anti-PD-1 treatment. All receptors derive from a human donor with melanoma.

The gene calls are TRBV6-5 and TRBJ1-2, with TRBD1 matching over 9 bases. Looked up from germline, CDR1 is MNHEY and CDR2 is SVGAGI. The ends lost 7 bases at V and 4 bases at J; junction bases unmatched: 7. The CDR3 totals 14 residues. CDR3 nucleotide sequence: TGTGCCAGCACGGCCGGGGACAGGGCCTATGGCTACACCTTC. This sequence encodes CASTAGDRAYGYTF.

This sequence joins TRBV24-1 and TRBJ2-1; D might be TRBD2 (5 bases). This CDR3 contains 12 residues. Trimming pared 5 bases from V and 10 bases from J, leaving 11 bases between. Germline values: CDR1 KGHDR, CDR2 SFDVKD. CDR3 sequence reads: CATSAIGGEQFF. CDR3 coding DNA: TGTGCCACCAGTGCCATTGGCGGGGAGCAGTTCTTC.

The V gene is TRBV19, the J gene TRBJ2-7; 9 bases are shared with TRBD2. The CDR3 consists of 15 residues. The V and J ends lost 5 bases and 5 bases, in that order; junction bases with no gene match: 10. Germline lookup yields CDR1 LNHDA and CDR2 SQIVND (reference sequence). The CDR3: CASSLIAGASDEQYF. The CDR3 DNA is TGTGCCAGTAGTCTTATAGCGGGAGCTAGCGACGAGCAGTACTTC.

The chain combines TRBV9 with TRBJ1-4; 7 nucleotides agree with TRBD1. Germline CDR1 SGDLS, CDR2 YYNGEE. The J segment lost 4 bases and the V segment lost 5 bases, leaving 2 bases of the junction unmatched. The CDR3 spans 13 residues. CDR3 in DNA: TGTGCCAGCAGAGGGACAGTTAATGAAAAACTGTTTTTT. As protein: CASRGTVNEKLFF. Drawing the rest from reference TRBV9 and TRBJ1-4, the complete variable domain is DSGVTQTPKHLITATGQRVTLRCSPRSGDLSVYWYQQSLDQGLQFLIQYYNGEERAKGNILERFSAQQFPDLHSELNLSSLELGDSALYFCASRGTVNEKLFFGSGTQLSVL.

The chain couples TRBV7-9 to TRBJ2-5, with 8 positions matching TRBD1. Germline CDR1 reads SEHNR; CDR2 reads FQNEAQ (reference sequence). CDR3 length equals 15 residues. V dropped 6 bases and J dropped 1; count of bases not matched to a gene: 7. CDR3 region: CASSRSGTGQETQYF. The CDR3 DNA sequence: TGTGCCAGCAGTCGTTCGGGGACAGGCCAAGAGACCCAGTACTTC. Supplemented by reference TRBV7-9 and TRBJ2-5, the full variable domain reads DTGVSQNPRHKITKRGQNVTFRCDPISEHNRLYWYRQTLGQGPEFLTYFQNEAQLEKSRLLSDRFSAERPKGSFSTLEIQRTEQGDSAMYLCASSRSGTGQETQYFGPGTRLLVL.

The rearrangement links TRBV4-1 to TRBJ1-1; D gene uncertain. With 5 bases removed from V and 1 base from J, the gap between germline ends came to 8 bases. The germline V gene has CDR1 MGHRA and CDR2 YSYEKL. The CDR3 is made up of 13 amino acids. For the CDR3, the DNA is TGCGCCAGCAGCACAATGAGGAACACTGAAGCTTTCTTT. Protein sequence: CASSTMRNTEAFF.